This TCR beta chain is from a study of STAT3 mutations in large granular lymphocyte leukemia. Regarding the study as a whole: In T-cell large granular lymphocyte leukemia, about half of patients showed multiple immunodominant subclonotypes. TCR clonotype switching after therapy occurred in about 35% of the 18 patients.

Concerning this clone: Its antigen is currently unknown.

This CDR3 has 12 residues. Germline V CDR1 and CDR2: SNHLY, FYNNEI. The V and J ends lost 6 bases and 7 bases respectively, with 12 bases between them. TCRbeta libraries averaged around 40,000 productive templates per sample. The repertoire was sequenced with immunoSEQ multiplex PCR; TCRdb's copy has only in-frame clones and lacks some. The profile covers more than 7,000 clones, with approximately 88% appearing a single time and more than 80% taken by the ten largest. The V gene is TRBV2, the J gene TRBJ1-2, with D maybe TRBD1 (5 bases). Sequenced sample: peripheral blood mononuclear cells. The TCR comes from a man older than 75 with T-cell large granular lymphocyte leukemia. Some clones in this sample may be carry-over from other donors' samples. CDR3 sequence (DNA): TGTGCCAGCAGCCTGCAGGGTGCTGGCTACACCTTC. This codes for CASSLQGAGYTF.